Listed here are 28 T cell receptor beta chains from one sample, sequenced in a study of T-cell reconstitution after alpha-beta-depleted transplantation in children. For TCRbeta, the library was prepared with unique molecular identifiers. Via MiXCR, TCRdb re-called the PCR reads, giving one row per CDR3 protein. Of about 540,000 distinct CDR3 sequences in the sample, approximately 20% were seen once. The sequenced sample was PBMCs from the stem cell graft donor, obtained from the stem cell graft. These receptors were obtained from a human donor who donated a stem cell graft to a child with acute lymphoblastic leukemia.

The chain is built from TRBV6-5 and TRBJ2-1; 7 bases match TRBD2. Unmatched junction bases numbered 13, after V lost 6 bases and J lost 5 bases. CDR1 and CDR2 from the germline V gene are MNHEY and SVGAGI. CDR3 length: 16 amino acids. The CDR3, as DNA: TGTGCCAGCAGGGGTAATTCGAGGCGGGAGCACAATGAGCAGTTCTTC. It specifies CASRGNSRREHNEQFF.

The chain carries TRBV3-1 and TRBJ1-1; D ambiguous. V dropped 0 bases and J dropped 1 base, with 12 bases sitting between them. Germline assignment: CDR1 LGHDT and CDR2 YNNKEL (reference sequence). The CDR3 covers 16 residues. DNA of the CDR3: TGTGCCAGCAGCCAAGATAACGGCAGGTGGAACACTGAAGCTTTCTTT. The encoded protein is CASSQDNGRWNTEAFF. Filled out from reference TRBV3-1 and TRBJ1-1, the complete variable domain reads DTAVSQTPKYLVTQMGNDKSIKCEQNLGHDTMYWYKQDSKKFLKIMFSYNNKELIINETVPNRFSPKSPDKAHLNLHINSLELGDSAVYFCASSQDNGRWNTEAFFGQGTRLTVV.

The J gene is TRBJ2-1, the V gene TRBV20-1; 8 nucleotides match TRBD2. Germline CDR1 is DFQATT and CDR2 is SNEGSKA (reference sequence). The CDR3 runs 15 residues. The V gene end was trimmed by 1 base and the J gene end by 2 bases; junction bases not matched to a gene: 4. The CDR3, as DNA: TGCAGTGCTAGAGCACGGCGGGGGGCCTACAATGAGCAGTTCTTC. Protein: CSARARRGAYNEQFF.

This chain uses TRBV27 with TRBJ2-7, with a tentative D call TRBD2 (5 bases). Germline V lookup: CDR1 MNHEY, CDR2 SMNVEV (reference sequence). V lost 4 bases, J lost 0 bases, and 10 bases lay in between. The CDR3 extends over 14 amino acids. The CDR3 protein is CASSWSRDSYEQYF. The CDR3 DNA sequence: TGTGCCAGCAGTTGGTCCCGGGACTCCTACGAGCAGTACTTC.

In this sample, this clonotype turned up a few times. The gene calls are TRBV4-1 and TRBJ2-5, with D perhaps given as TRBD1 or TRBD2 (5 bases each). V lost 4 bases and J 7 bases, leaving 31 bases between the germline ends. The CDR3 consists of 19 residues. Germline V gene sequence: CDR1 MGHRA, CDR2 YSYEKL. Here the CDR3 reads CASSLSRGTQAQPPGTQYF. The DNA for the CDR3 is TGCGCCAGCAGCCTCTCGAGAGGGACCCAAGCACAACCACCCGGGACCCAGTACTTC.

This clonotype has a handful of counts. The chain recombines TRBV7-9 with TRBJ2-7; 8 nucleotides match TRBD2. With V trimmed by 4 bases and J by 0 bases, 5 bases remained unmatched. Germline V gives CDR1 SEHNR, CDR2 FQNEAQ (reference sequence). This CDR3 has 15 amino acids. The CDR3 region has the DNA TGTGCCAGCAGCTCTTTCGGGGGGGCCTCCTACGAGCAGTACTTC. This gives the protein CASSSFGGASYEQYF. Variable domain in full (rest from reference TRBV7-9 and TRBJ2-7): DTGVSQNPRHKITKRGQNVTFRCDPISEHNRLYWYRQTLGQGPEFLTYFQNEAQLEKSRLLSDRFSAERPKGSFSTLEIQRTEQGDSAMYLCASSSFGGASYEQYFGPGTRLTVT.

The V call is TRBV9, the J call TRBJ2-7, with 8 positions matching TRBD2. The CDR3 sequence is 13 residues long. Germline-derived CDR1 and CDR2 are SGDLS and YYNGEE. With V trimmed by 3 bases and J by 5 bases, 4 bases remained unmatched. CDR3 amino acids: CASSAGTSHEQYF. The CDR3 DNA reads TGTGCCAGCAGCGCAGGGACTAGTCACGAGCAGTACTTC. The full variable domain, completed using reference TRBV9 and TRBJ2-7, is DSGVTQTPKHLITATGQRVTLRCSPRSGDLSVYWYQQSLDQGLQFLIQYYNGEERAKGNILERFSAQQFPDLHSELNLSSLELGDSALYFCASSAGTSHEQYFGPGTRLTVT.

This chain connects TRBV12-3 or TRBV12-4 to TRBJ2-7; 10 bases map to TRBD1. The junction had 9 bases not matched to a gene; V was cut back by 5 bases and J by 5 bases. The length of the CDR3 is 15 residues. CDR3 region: CASSSTGTGDDEQYF. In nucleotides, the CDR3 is TGTGCCAGCAGTAGTACCGGGACAGGGGACGACGAGCAGTACTTC.

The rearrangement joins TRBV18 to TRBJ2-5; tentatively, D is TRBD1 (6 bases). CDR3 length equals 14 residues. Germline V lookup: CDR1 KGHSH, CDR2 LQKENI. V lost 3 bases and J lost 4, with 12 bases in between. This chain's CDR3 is CASSPTGLGETQYF. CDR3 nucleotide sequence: TGTGCCAGCTCACCTACAGGGTTAGGAGAGACCCAGTACTTC.

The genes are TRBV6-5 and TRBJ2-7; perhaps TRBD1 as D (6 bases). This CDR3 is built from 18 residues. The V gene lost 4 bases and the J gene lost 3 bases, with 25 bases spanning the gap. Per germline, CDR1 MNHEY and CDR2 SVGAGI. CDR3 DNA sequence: TGTGCCAGCAGTTCGAGAACCCCGGACAGCCCTCCTGTCTACGAGCAGTACTTC. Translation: CASSSRTPDSPPVYEQYF.

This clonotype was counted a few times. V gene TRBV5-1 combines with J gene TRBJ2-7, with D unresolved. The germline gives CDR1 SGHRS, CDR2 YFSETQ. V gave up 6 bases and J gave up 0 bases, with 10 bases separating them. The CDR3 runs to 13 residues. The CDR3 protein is CASNSVGSYEQYF. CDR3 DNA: TGCGCCAGCAATAGTGTGGGCTCCTACGAGCAGTACTTC.

CDR3 region: CSALGLSNQPQHF. In nucleotides, the CDR3 is TGCAGTGCTTTAGGACTGAGCAATCAGCCCCAGCATTTT. The chain links TRBV20-1 to TRBJ1-5; the D is unclear. This CDR3 comprises 13 residues. V shed 5 bases and J shed 1 base, with 9 bases lying between them. Germline assignment: CDR1 DFQATT and CDR2 SNEGSKA (reference sequence).

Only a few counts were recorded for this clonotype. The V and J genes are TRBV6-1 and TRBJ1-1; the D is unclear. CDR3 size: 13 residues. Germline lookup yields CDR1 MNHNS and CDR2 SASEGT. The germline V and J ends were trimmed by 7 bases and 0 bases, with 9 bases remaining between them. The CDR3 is CASTSLLNTEAFF. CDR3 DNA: TGTGCCAGCACAAGCCTATTGAACACTGAAGCTTTCTTT.

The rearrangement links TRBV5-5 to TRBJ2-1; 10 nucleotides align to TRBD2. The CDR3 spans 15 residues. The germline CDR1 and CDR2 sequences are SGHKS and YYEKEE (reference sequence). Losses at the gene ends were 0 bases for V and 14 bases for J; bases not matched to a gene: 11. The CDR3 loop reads CASSLGSGRAAGEFF. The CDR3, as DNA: TGTGCCAGCAGCTTGGGGAGCGGGAGGGCGGCCGGAGAGTTCTTC.

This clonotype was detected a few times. Here the CDR3 DNA reads TGCGCCAGCAGCTTGAAGAGGGGTAGACAAGAAGCTTTCTTT. Amino acids: CASSLKRGRQEAFF. The rearrangement uses TRBV5-1 and TRBJ1-1; a possible D gene is TRBD1 (5 bases). The CDR3 contains 14 residues. Germline CDR1 SGHRS, CDR2 YFSETQ. Trimming cost V 1 base and J 8 bases, with 15 bases left between them.

In DNA form, the CDR3 reads TGCGCCAGCAGCTTGGTTCCCGGGACAGGGTCCGAGCAGTACTTC. It yields the protein CASSLVPGTGSEQYF. The chain has TRBV5-1 and TRBJ2-7; 9 nucleotides match TRBD1. Germline CDR1 is SGHRS and CDR2 is YFSETQ. This CDR3 spans 15 amino acids. Trimming cost V 0 bases and J 6 bases; bases outside gene matches: 7.

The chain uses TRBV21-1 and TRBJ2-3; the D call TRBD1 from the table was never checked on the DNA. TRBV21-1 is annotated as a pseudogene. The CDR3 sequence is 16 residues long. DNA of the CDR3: TGTGCCAGCAGCAAAGTTTTGAGACAGGGGACAGATACGCAGTATTTT. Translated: CASSKVLRQGTDTQYF.

CDR3 residues: CAISQGLAGLYEQYF. The CDR3 region has the DNA TGTGCCATCTCCCAGGGACTAGCGGGTCTTTACGAGCAGTACTTC. The genes are TRBV10-3 and TRBJ2-7, with 12 nucleotides matching TRBD2. After removal of 8 bases from V and 4 bases from J, the junction contained 9 bases not matched to a gene. This CDR3 comprises 15 residues. Germline lookup yields CDR1 ENHRY and CDR2 SYGVKD.

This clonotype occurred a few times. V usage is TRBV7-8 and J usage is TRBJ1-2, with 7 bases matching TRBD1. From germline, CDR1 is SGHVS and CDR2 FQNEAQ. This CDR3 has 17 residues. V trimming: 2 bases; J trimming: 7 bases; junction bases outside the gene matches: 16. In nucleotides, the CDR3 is TGTGCCAGCAGCTTAAATAGGGACAGCCTCCGTTATTTTGGCTACACCTTC. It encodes CASSLNRDSLRYFGYTF.

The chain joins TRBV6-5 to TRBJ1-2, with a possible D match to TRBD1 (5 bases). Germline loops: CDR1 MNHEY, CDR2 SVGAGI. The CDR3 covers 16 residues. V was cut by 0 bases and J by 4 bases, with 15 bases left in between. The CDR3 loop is CASSYSIVAGPYGYTF. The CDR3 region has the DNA TGTGCCAGCAGTTACTCGATAGTGGCGGGGCCCTATGGCTACACCTTC.

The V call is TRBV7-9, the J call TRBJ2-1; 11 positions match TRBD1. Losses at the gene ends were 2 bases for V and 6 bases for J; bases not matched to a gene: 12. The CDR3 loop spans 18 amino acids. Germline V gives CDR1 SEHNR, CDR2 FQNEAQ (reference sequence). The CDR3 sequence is CASSLMGQGDEVGNEQFF. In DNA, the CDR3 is TGTGCCAGCAGCTTAATGGGACAGGGGGATGAGGTGGGCAATGAGCAGTTCTTC.

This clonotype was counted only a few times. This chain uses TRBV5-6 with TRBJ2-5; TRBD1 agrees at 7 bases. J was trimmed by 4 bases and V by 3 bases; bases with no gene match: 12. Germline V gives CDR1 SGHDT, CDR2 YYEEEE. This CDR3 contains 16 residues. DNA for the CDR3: TGTGCCAGCAGCTCTCTGCTACAGGGGTTGACAGAGACCCAGTACTTC. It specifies CASSSLLQGLTETQYF.

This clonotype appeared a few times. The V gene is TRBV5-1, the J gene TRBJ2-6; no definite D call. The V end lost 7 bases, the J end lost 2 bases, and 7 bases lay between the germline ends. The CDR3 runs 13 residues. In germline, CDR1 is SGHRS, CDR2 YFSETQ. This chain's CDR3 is CASRPPGANVLTF. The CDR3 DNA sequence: TGCGCCAGCCGTCCCCCTGGGGCCAACGTCCTGACTTTC.

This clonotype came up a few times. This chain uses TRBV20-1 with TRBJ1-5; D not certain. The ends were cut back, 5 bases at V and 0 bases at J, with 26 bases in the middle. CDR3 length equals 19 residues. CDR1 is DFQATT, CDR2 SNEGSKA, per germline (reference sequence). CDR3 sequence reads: CSASLLGDFIQYSNQPQHF. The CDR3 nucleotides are TGCAGTGCTTCCCTACTCGGGGATTTCATACAATATAGCAATCAGCCCCAGCATTTT.

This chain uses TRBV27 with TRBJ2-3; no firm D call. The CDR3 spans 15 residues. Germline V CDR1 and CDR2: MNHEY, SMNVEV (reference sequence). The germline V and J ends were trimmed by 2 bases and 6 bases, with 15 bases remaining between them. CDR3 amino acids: CASSLGPSLLDTQYF. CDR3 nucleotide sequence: TGTGCCAGCAGTTTAGGGCCCAGTTTGTTGGATACGCAGTATTTT.

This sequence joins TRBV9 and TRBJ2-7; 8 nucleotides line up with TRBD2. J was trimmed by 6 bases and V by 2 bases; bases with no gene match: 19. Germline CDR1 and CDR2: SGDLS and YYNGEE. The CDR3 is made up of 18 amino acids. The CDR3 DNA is TGTGCCAGCAGCGTCTCCGGGACTAGAGGGAGGGGGGCCCTCGAGCAGTACTTC. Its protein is CASSVSGTRGRGALEQYF.

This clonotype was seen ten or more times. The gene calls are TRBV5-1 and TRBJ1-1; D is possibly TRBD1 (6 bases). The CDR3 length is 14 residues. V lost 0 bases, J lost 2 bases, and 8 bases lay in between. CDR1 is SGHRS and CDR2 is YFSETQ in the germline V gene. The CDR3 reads CASSLGGGNTEAFF. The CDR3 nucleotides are TGCGCCAGCAGCTTGGGAGGGGGAAACACTGAAGCTTTCTTT.

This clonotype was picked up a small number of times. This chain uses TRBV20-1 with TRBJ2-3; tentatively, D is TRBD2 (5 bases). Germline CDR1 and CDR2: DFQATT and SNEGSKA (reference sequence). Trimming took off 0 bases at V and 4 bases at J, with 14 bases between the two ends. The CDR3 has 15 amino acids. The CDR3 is CSARDSRRGADTQYF. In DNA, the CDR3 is TGCAGTGCTAGAGATTCCCGTCGGGGAGCAGATACGCAGTATTTT.